This TCR beta chain is drawn from a study of blood T cell repertoires in COVID-19. Study as a whole: COVID-19 samples from acute and convalescent phases originated in the United States, Italy and Spain. The cDNA or gDNA used as material had been derived from T cells, B-cell-depleted T cells, or PBMCs.

Source study methods: Amplifying reference gene primers gave estimates of nucleated cell counts. The repertoire was sequenced with immunoSEQ multiplex PCR; TCRdb's copy has only in-frame clones and lacks some. That table is the source of V, J and clone size, and D and trimming were worked out from the DNA. The sample has roughly 160,000 clones; 86% are singletons. Turning to this clone: A read error may produce the germline difference seen at one junction end.

The CDR3 is 15 amino acids. CDR1 and CDR2 from the germline V gene are MNHEY and SVGAGI. The receptor comes from a young man with acute or convalescent COVID-19. Sequenced: peripheral blood. The genes are TRBV6-5 and TRBJ1-1; the D is unclear. The CDR3 here is CASSPRPFGDTEAFF. CDR3 nucleotide sequence: TGTGCCAGCAGTCCAAGACCTTTTGGTGACACCGAAGCTTTCTTT.